The 24 T cell receptor beta chains below come from one sample, sequenced in a study of blood T cell repertoires in COVID-19. Profiling relied on immunoSEQ multiplex PCR, and the TCRdb table lists in-frame clones only, not all of them. The sample includes roughly 26,000 clones, approximately 94% of them seen just once. The sample was peripheral blood. The receptor set was obtained from a human donor with active COVID-19. The donor label of this sample is uncertain.

Only one count was recorded for this clone. This chain's CDR3 is CAGTPEQFF. CDR3 nucleotide sequence: TGTGCCGGGACACCGGAGCAGTTCTTC. The genes are TRBV19 and TRBJ2-1; tentatively, D is TRBD1 (6 bases). CDR3 length: 9 residues. CDR1 and CDR2 from the germline V gene are LNHDA and SQIVND (reference sequence). With 11 bases removed from V and 10 bases from J, the gap between germline ends came to 9 bases. Variable domain in full (rest from reference TRBV19 and TRBJ2-1): DGGITQSPKYLFRKEGQNVTLSCEQNLNHDAMYWYRQDPGQGLRLIYYSQIVNDFQKGDIAEGYSVSREKKESFPLTVTSAQKNPTAFYLCAGTPEQFFGPGTRLTVL.

This clone was counted only a few times. The rearrangement joins TRBV18 to TRBJ2-5, with D maybe TRBD1 (5 bases). The CDR3 length is 14 residues. Per the germline V gene, CDR1 is KGHSH and CDR2 is LQKENI. The V gene lost 2 bases and the J gene lost 1 base, with 8 bases spanning the gap. CDR3 sequence: CASSPFQGQETQYF. DNA of the CDR3: TGTGCCAGCTCACCATTCCAGGGCCAAGAGACCCAGTACTTC.

The J gene is TRBJ2-1, the V gene TRBV10-3; 8 positions match TRBD2. With 0 bases clipped from V and 3 bases from J, the junction kept 7 bases outside the gene matches. CDR1 is ENHRY, CDR2 SYGVKD, per germline. The CDR3 loop spans 17 amino acids. The CDR3 spells CAISESEVAGGYNEQFF. CDR3 nucleotide sequence: TGTGCCATCAGTGAGTCGGAGGTGGCGGGAGGCTACAATGAGCAGTTCTTC.

The V call is TRBV2, the J call TRBJ2-1; 7 nucleotides match TRBD2. CDR1 SNHLY and CDR2 FYNNEI come from the germline V gene. The CDR3 length is 15 residues. Trimming cost V 2 bases and J 6 bases; bases outside gene matches: 7. The CDR3: CASSEIRGVRNEQFF. The CDR3 bases are TGTGCCAGCAGTGAAATTCGGGGGGTCCGCAATGAGCAGTTCTTC. The whole variable domain, remainder taken from reference TRBV2 and TRBJ2-1, is EPEVTQTPSHQVTQMGQEVILRCVPISNHLYFYWYRQILGQKVEFLVSFYNNEISEKSEIFDDQFSVERPDGSNFTLKIRSTKLEDSAMYFCASSEIRGVRNEQFFGPGTRLTVL.

This chain links TRBV3-1 (or the pseudogene TRBV3-2) with TRBJ2-3, with 8 bases fitting TRBD2. This CDR3 region has 16 residues. V shed 2 bases, J shed 6 bases, and the junction held 10 bases outside the gene matches. Germline V gene data show CDR1 as LGHDT and CDR2 as YNNKEL (reference sequence). Here the CDR3 reads CASSQRASGSLDTQYF. The CDR3 coding sequence is TGTGCCAGCAGCCAAAGGGCTAGCGGGTCTCTGGATACGCAGTATTTT.

The rearrangement joins TRBV4-1 to TRBJ2-5; the D gene is possibly TRBD1 (5 bases). V shed 5 bases and J shed 5 bases, with 12 bases lying between them. The CDR3 has 13 residues. The germline V gene has CDR1 MGHRA and CDR2 YSYEKL. In DNA form, the CDR3 reads TGCGCCAGCAGCGCGGCAGGGTTGGAGACCCAGTACTTC. It translates to CASSAAGLETQYF.

This chain uses TRBV5-5 with TRBJ2-5; TRBD1 might be the D (5 bases). Germline CDR1 is SGHKS and CDR2 is YYEKEE (reference sequence). This CDR3 region has 14 residues. V lost 4 bases and J lost 5, with 15 bases in between. The CDR3 reads CASSQPPNRETQYF. In DNA, the CDR3 is TGTGCCAGCAGCCAACCCCCGAACAGGGAGACCCAGTACTTC.

This chain uses TRBV5-4 with TRBJ2-3, with 7 bases fitting TRBD2. V lost 0 bases, J lost 1 base, and 5 bases stayed unmatched. The CDR3 is made up of 16 amino acids. CDR1 and CDR2 from the germline V gene are SGHNT and YYREEE (reference sequence). As DNA, the CDR3 is TGTGCCAGCAGCTTGGCCCCCAGCGGGGGCACAGATACGCAGTATTTT. Protein product: CASSLAPSGGTDTQYF. Drawing the rest from reference TRBV5-4 and TRBJ2-3, the complete variable domain is ETGVTQSPTHLIKTRGQQVTLRCSSQSGHNTVSWYQQALGQGPQFIFQYYREEENGRGNFPPRFSGLQFPNYSSELNVNALELDDSALYLCASSLAPSGGTDTQYFGPGTRLTVL.

The chain uses TRBV10-3 and TRBJ2-5; 7 positions match TRBD2. After removal of 11 bases from V and 5 bases from J, the junction contained 11 bases not matched to a gene. Germline assignment: CDR1 ENHRY and CDR2 SYGVKD. The CDR3 is 13 residues long. Here the CDR3 DNA reads TGTGCCTCAGAGGCGGGGGAGGGGGAGACCCAGTACTTC. Its translation: CASEAGEGETQYF.

The chain couples TRBV7-8 to TRBJ2-5; TRBD2 matches 8 bases. Trimming at V came to 2 bases and at J to 5 bases, leaving 4 bases not matched to a gene. The CDR3 is 14 residues long. Per the germline V gene, CDR1 is SGHVS and CDR2 is FQNEAQ. The CDR3 bases are TGTGCCAGCAGCTTATCTCCGGGGGGGGAGACCCAGTACTTC. Its translation: CASSLSPGGETQYF.

The chain combines TRBV25-1 with TRBJ2-3; D may be TRBD2 (6 bases). The V gene's germline CDR1 is MGHDK and CDR2 SYGVNS. This CDR3 spans 15 amino acids. Trimming stripped 1 base from V and 3 bases from J, with 11 bases between. The DNA of the CDR3 is TGTGCCAGCAGTGAATCGGGACTTAGTACAGATACGCAGTATTTT. It encodes CASSESGLSTDTQYF.

Here the CDR3 DNA reads TGTGCCAGCAACCCAGGGGGCTCTATCTACGAGCAGTACTTC. This codes for CASNPGGSIYEQYF. The chain carries TRBV6-2 or TRBV6-3 and TRBJ2-7, with 8 bases fitting TRBD1. The CDR3 totals 14 residues. Germline V gene sequence: CDR1 MNHEY, CDR2 SVGEGT. Trimming took 7 bases from V and 3 from J; bases not matched to a gene: 8.

The genes are TRBV19 and TRBJ2-2; unclear D gene. CDR3 size: 12 residues. CDR1 is LNHDA and CDR2 is SQIVND in the germline V gene (reference sequence). The V end lost 5 bases, the J end lost 11 bases, and 12 bases lay between the germline ends. CDR3 DNA sequence: TGTGCCAGTAGTCCCTCCACTTCCGAGCTGTTTTTT. Amino acids: CASSPSTSELFF.

The rearrangement joins TRBV28 to TRBJ2-3, with TRBD2 matching over 7 bases. The CDR3 is made up of 18 amino acids. The V segment lost 4 bases and the J segment 2 bases; nucleotides outside the gene matches: 15. CDR1 is MDHEN, CDR2 SYDVKM, per germline. The CDR3 loop is CASSYPPPRERNTDTQYF. The CDR3, as DNA: TGTGCCAGCAGTTACCCTCCCCCGCGGGAGAGGAACACAGATACGCAGTATTTT. Full variable domain (outside the CDR3, taken from reference TRBV28 and TRBJ2-3): DVKVTQSSRYLVKRTGEKVFLECVQDMDHENMFWYRQDPGLGLRLIYFSYDVKMKEKGDIPEGYSVSREKKERFSLILESASTNQTSMYLCASSYPPPRERNTDTQYFGPGTRLTVL.

This sequence joins TRBV9 and TRBJ2-1; 7 positions match TRBD2. J gave up 0 bases and V 4 bases, and 4 bases lay outside the gene matches. The CDR3 is 15 amino acids. Germline CDR1 SGDLS, CDR2 YYNGEE. CDR3 residues: CASSTQRGSYNEQFF. In DNA, the CDR3 is TGTGCCAGCAGCACGCAGCGGGGCTCCTACAATGAGCAGTTCTTC.

The chain carries TRBV3-1 (or the pseudogene TRBV3-2) and TRBJ1-5; tentatively, D is TRBD1 (5 bases). Germline V CDR1 and CDR2: LGHDT, YNNKEL (reference sequence). The CDR3 contains 15 residues. V lost 4 bases to trimming and J lost 10 bases, with 20 bases between them. The CDR3 DNA reads TGTGCCAGCAGCCCCCCAGGGTGGGGATCTACACCCCAGCATTTT. Its protein product is CASSPPGWGSTPQHF.

The V gene is TRBV2, the J gene TRBJ2-1; the match to TRBD1 covers 7 bases. Germline V lookup: CDR1 SNHLY, CDR2 FYNNEI. V shed 4 bases, J shed 7 bases, and the junction held 7 bases outside the gene matches. This CDR3 has 14 amino acids. CDR3 amino acids: CASSAQGQGNEQFF. CDR3 bases: TGTGCCAGCAGTGCACAGGGGCAGGGGAATGAGCAGTTCTTC.

The chain couples TRBV28 to TRBJ1-4; the D gene is possibly TRBD1 (6 bases). With 3 bases removed from V and 7 bases from J, the gap between germline ends came to 9 bases. CDR1 is MDHEN and CDR2 is SYDVKM in the germline V gene. The CDR3 consists of 13 residues. The CDR3 bases are TGTGCCAGCAGTTTGCAGGGGATTGAAAAACTGTTTTTT. Amino acids: CASSLQGIEKLFF.

The rearrangement uses TRBV5-1 and TRBJ2-1; TRBD2 agrees at 13 bases. Germline loops: CDR1 SGHRS, CDR2 YFSETQ. CDR3 length: 19 residues. Germline trimming cut 3 bases from V and 3 bases from J; bases unmatched to any gene: 12. The chain's CDR3 is CASSSGRRLAGGHYNEQFF. DNA for the CDR3: TGCGCCAGCAGCTCTGGCCGTCGACTAGCGGGAGGTCACTACAATGAGCAGTTCTTC.

The chain has TRBV7-9 and TRBJ1-2; TRBD1 matches at 8 bases. The ends lost 5 bases at V and 7 bases at J; junction bases unmatched: 6. Germline loops: CDR1 SEHNR, CDR2 FQNEAQ (reference sequence). There are 13 residues in the CDR3. CDR3 amino acids: CASSEQGVGGYTF. CDR3 coding DNA: TGTGCCAGCAGCGAACAGGGGGTGGGTGGCTACACCTTC.

The sample holds one count of this clone. The chain is built from TRBV19 and TRBJ1-1, with TRBD1 matching 8 bases. In germline, CDR1 is LNHDA, CDR2 SQIVND (reference sequence). The CDR3 runs to 16 residues. The trim removed 1 base at V and 4 bases at J, leaving 8 bases unmatched. CDR3 DNA sequence: TGTGCCAGTAGTATAGTTCGGCAGGGGGCTCGCACTGAAGCTTTCTTT. It specifies CASSIVRQGARTEAFF.

The chain has TRBV5-1 and TRBJ2-6; weak D call: TRBD2 (5 bases). The germline V gene has CDR1 SGHRS and CDR2 YFSETQ. There are 14 residues in the CDR3. V lost 6 bases to trimming and J lost 2 bases, with 9 bases between them. CDR3 amino acids: CASNGDAGANVLTF. The CDR3 coding sequence is TGCGCCAGCAACGGGGATGCTGGGGCCAACGTCCTGACTTTC.

The chain has TRBV7-9 and TRBJ2-2, with 9 positions matching TRBD1. This CDR3 is 14 amino acids long. The junction had 7 bases not matched to a gene; V was cut back by 4 bases and J by 10 bases. Germline lookup yields CDR1 SEHNR and CDR2 FQNEAQ (reference sequence). The CDR3 DNA follows: TGTGCCAGCAGCTCTAGGGACAGGGTAGAGGAGCTGTTTTTT. Its protein product is CASSSRDRVEELFF.

The chain combines TRBV6-6 with TRBJ2-7; 7 bases agree with TRBD2. CDR1 and CDR2 from the germline V gene are MNHNY and SVGAGI (reference sequence). The CDR3 spans 14 residues. The J segment lost 3 bases and the V segment lost 7 bases, leaving 9 bases of the junction unmatched. CDR3 DNA sequence: TGTGCCAGCACCCCGGGGTGGGGGGGCTACGAGCAGTACTTC. Amino acids: CASTPGWGGYEQYF.